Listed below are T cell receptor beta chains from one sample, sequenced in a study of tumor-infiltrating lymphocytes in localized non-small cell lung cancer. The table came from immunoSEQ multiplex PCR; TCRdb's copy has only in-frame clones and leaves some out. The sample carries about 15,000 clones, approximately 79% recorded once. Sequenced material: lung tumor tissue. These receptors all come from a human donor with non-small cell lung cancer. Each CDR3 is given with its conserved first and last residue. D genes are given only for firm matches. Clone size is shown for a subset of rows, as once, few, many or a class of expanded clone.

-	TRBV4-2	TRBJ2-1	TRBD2	CASSQDTSGSYNEQFF	TGTGCCAGCAGCCAAGATACTAGCGGCTCCTACAATGAGCAGTTCTTC
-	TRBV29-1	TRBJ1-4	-	CSVGATNEKLFF	TGCAGCGTTGGTGCAACTAATGAAAAACTGTTTTTT
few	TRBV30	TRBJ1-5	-	CAWSDGRINQPQHF	TGTGCCTGGAGCGACGGACGGATCAATCAGCCCCAGCATTTT
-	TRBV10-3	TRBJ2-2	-	CAISEEADTTGELFF	TGTGCCATCAGTGAGGAGGCAGACACCACCGGGGAGCTGTTTTTT
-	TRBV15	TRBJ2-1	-	CATSRGSWLSNEQFF	TGTGCCACCAGCAGAGGAAGTTGGCTATCCAATGAGCAGTTCTTC
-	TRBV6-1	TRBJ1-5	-	CASSSPGGVNQPQHF	TGTGCCAGCAGTTCGCCGGGGGGGGTCAATCAGCCCCAGCATTTT
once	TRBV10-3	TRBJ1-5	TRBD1	CAISESQGGNSNQPQHF	TGTGCCATCAGTGAGTCCCAGGGGGGGAATAGCAATCAGCCCCAGCATTTT
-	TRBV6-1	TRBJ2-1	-	CASNLQNYNEQFF	TGTGCCAGCAATTTACAAAACTACAATGAGCAGTTCTTC
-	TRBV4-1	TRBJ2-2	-	CASSQELGELFF	TGCGCCAGCAGCCAAGAACTAGGGGAGCTGTTTTTT
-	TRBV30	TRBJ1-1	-	CAWNTKGVNTEAFF	TGTGCCTGGAACACGAAGGGGGTGAACACTGAAGCTTTCTTT